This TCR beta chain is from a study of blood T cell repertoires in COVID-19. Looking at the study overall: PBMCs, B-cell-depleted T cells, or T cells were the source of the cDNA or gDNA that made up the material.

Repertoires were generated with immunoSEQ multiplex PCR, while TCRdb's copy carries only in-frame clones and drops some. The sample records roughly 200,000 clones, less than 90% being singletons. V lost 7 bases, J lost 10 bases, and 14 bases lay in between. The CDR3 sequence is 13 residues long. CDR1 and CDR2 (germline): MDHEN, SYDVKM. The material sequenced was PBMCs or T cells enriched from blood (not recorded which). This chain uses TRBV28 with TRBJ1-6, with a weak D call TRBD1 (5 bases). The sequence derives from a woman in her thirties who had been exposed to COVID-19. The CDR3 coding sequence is TGTGCCAGCATTGAGCAGGGAGGCTCACCCCTCCACTTT. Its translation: CASIEQGGSPLHF.